This T cell receptor beta chain was obtained from a study of shared clonotypes between healthy human individuals. Whole-study findings and limits: Rarefaction indicated that sorted-subset sequencing remained incomplete although depth was large. A handful of donors shared approximately 5% of their naive CD4 clonotypes.

This clone was recorded many times. What it binds is not known. TCRdb's table, derived via immunoSEQ multiplex PCR, lists solely in-frame clones and lacks some. The profile shows nearly 1 million clones, 60% to 85% of them singletons. CDR1 is SGHAT and CDR2 is FQNNGV in the germline V gene. J gave up 4 bases and V 5 bases, and 16 bases lay outside the gene matches. This CDR3 comprises 18 residues. The sequence was obtained from a man younger than 30 in good health. The source material was memory CD4+ T cells sorted from blood. Subset meaning: CD45RA-negative fraction. This chain joins TRBV11-2 and TRBJ2-2, with TRBD1 matching 7 bases. This chain's CDR3 is CASSPLPRRTGVTGELFF. CDR3 bases: TGTGCCAGCAGCCCCCTCCCTCGACGGACAGGCGTCACCGGGGAGCTGTTTTTT.